One sample yielded the 17 T cell receptor beta chains listed below, sequenced in a study of T cells in Graves' hyperthyroidism and ophthalmopathy. RNA transcripts were the template for amplifying TCR beta CDR3 regions. The HTBI primer set served for first-round RT-PCR of the TCR CDR3. MiXCR, run by TCRdb on the multiplex PCR reads, gives a single entry per CDR3 protein. This table has a few hundred thousand distinct CDR3 sequences, about half appearing once. Material: peripheral blood or thyroid tissue (not recorded which). The receptors here all came from a woman between 18 and 30 years old with Graves' hyperthyroidism.

This clonotype was found many times. The V gene is TRBV7-2, the J gene TRBJ1-3; possibly TRBD1 for D (5 bases). The ends were cut back, 4 bases at V and 5 bases at J, with 12 bases in the middle. CDR3 size: 14 residues. CDR1 is SGHTA, CDR2 FQGNSA, per germline. CDR3 region: CASSSPGSRNTIYF. CDR3 DNA: TGTGCCAGCAGCTCACCAGGGAGTAGAAACACCATATATTTT.

This clonotype was counted at least ten times. This chain links TRBV5-6 with TRBJ1-5; perhaps TRBD1 as D (5 bases). Germline V gene lookup returns CDR1 SGHDT and CDR2 YYEEEE. This CDR3 region has 12 residues. Trimming left V 6 bases short and J 10 bases short, with 14 bases between. In DNA form, the CDR3 reads TGTGCCAGCAACCAGGGCGGAGGTCCCCAGCATTTT. Translation: CASNQGGGPQHF.

This clonotype came up many times. V and J are TRBV7-2 and TRBJ2-7; D is unclear. The CDR3 consists of 14 residues. Germline CDR1 is SGHTA and CDR2 is FQGNSA. V was cut by 1 base and J by 7 bases, with 14 bases left in between. In DNA form, the CDR3 reads TGTGCCAGCAGCTTAGTCGGCTTGTCCTTGGAGCAGTACTTC. Protein: CASSLVGLSLEQYF.

The chain uses TRBV7-8 and TRBJ1-5; TRBD1 matches at 9 bases. Trimming took 4 bases from V and 7 from J; bases not matched to a gene: 8. CDR1 SGHVS and CDR2 FQNEAQ come from the germline V gene. The CDR3 has 15 residues. The CDR3 reads CASSSEMDRGQPQHF. The CDR3 DNA reads as TGTGCCAGCAGCTCGGAAATGGACAGGGGACAGCCCCAGCATTTT.

This clonotype was counted many times. The V and J genes are TRBV12-3 or TRBV12-4 and TRBJ1-1; tentatively, D is TRBD1 (5 bases). V lost 7 bases, J lost 1 base, and 16 bases lay in between. CDR3 length: 15 residues. Written as DNA, the CDR3 is TGTGCCAGCAACCCGTTTGAAGGGACGAACACTGAAGCTTTCTTT. Residues: CASNPFEGTNTEAFF.

V gene TRBV19 combines with J gene TRBJ1-2, with TRBD1 matching over 8 bases. The CDR3 extends over 13 amino acids. Looked up from germline, CDR1 is LNHDA and CDR2 is SQIVND (reference sequence). Losses at the gene ends were 5 bases for V and 8 bases for J; bases not matched to a gene: 7. CDR3 nucleotides: TGTGCCAGTAGTTTCAGGACAGGGATCGGCTACACCTTC. Its protein product is CASSFRTGIGYTF.

Ten or more counts support this clonotype. The rearrangement uses TRBV20-1 and TRBJ2-3; TRBD2 aligns across 10 bases. The CDR3 runs to 15 residues. The V segment lost 4 bases and the J segment 6 bases; nucleotides outside the gene matches: 10. Germline V gene lookup returns CDR1 DFQATT and CDR2 SNEGSKA (reference sequence). The CDR3 DNA sequence: TGCAGTGCTACAAGGACTAGCGGCGGAGGGGATACGCAGTATTTT. It codes for CSATRTSGGGDTQYF.

The V and J genes are TRBV6-1 and TRBJ2-7, with D possibly matching TRBD2 (5 bases). The J call is uncertain, as TRBJ2-1 better fits the DNA end. The CDR3 runs 16 residues. From germline, CDR1 is MNHNS and CDR2 SASEGT. CDR3 sequence: CASSVGLAPSHNEQFF. The CDR3 region has the DNA TGTGCCAGCAGTGTTGGCCTAGCTCCGTCTCACAATGAGCAGTTCTTC.

The CDR3 bases are TGTGCCAGCAGCCCTGAATCAGGGACAGGAAACACCTTC. Its protein product is CASSPESGTGNTF. The chain links TRBV2 to TRBJ1-2; 8 nucleotides agree with TRBD1. The CDR3 has 13 amino acids. V lost 6 bases, J lost 12 bases, and 12 bases stayed unmatched. The V gene's germline CDR1 is SNHLY and CDR2 FYNNEI.

V usage is TRBV20-1 and J usage is TRBJ1-1; D remains unclear. Deletions cut 6 bases from V and 1 base from J, with 6 bases between. Per the germline V gene, CDR1 is DFQATT and CDR2 is SNEGSKA (reference sequence). There are 11 residues in the CDR3. CDR3 loop: CSAKENTEAFF. CDR3 in DNA: TGCAGTGCAAAGGAGAACACTGAAGCTTTCTTT.

The chain is built from TRBV5-7 and TRBJ2-7; 9 nucleotides align to TRBD2. TRBV5-7 is known as an ORF, though its function is uncertain. The CDR3 loop spans 15 amino acids. Unmatched junction bases numbered 8, after V lost 5 bases and J lost 2 bases. The CDR3 coding sequence is TGTGCCAGCAGGAGACAGAGGACTAGCGCCTACGAGCAGTACTTC. It is translated as CASRRQRTSAYEQYF.

As regards this clonotype: It may be a read error: a sequence one base away is much more abundant. It is likely a read error, because the conserved phenylalanine at the end of the CDR3 is missing. V and J are TRBV5-6 and TRBJ1-2, with D tentatively TRBD1 (5 bases). The CDR3 extends over 15 amino acids. V was clipped by 4 bases and J by 2 bases, with 15 bases between them. From germline, CDR1 is SGHDT and CDR2 YYEEEE. The DNA for the CDR3 is TGTGCCAGCAGCCCTGCCCGACAGAGAAACTATGGCTACACCCTC. It encodes CASSPARQRNYGYTL.

There are many counts of this clonotype. This chain links TRBV5-4 with TRBJ1-1, with TRBD1 matching over 7 bases. CDR3 length: 16 amino acids. Germline CDR1 SGHNT, CDR2 YYREEE (reference sequence). After removal of 0 bases from V and 0 bases from J, the junction contained 5 bases not matched to a gene. The CDR3 spells CASSLDPGTVNTEAFF. CDR3 bases: TGTGCCAGCAGCTTGGATCCCGGGACAGTGAACACTGAAGCTTTCTTT.

This chain links TRBV7-9 with TRBJ1-1, with a tentative D call TRBD1 (5 bases). Looked up from germline, CDR1 is SEHNR and CDR2 is FQNEAQ (reference sequence). The CDR3 is 18 amino acids. Trimming shortened V by 4 bases and J by 6 bases, and 27 bases separated the two germline ends. Written as DNA, the CDR3 is TGTGCCAGCAGCTCACCTTATACAGGCCTCAGGAGGGGTGCTGAAGCTTTCTTT. Its translation: CASSSPYTGLRRGAEAFF.

This clonotype was recorded a few times. The CDR3 DNA follows: TGTGCCAGCAGCCTCGGGGGGCAGGGGGGCTACGAGCAGTACTTC. This gives the protein CASSLGGQGGYEQYF. The gene calls are TRBV3-1 and TRBJ2-7; D possibly uses TRBD1 or TRBD2 (7 bases each). This CDR3 contains 15 residues. The germline V gene has CDR1 LGHDT and CDR2 YNNKEL (reference sequence). Trimming removed 4 bases from V and 3 bases from J, with 16 bases in between.

There are many counts of this clonotype. The rearrangement uses TRBV7-9 and TRBJ2-7, with 7 nucleotides matching TRBD1. With 5 bases clipped from V and 3 bases from J, the junction kept 16 bases outside the gene matches. This CDR3 has 17 amino acids. The germline CDR1 and CDR2 sequences are SEHNR and FQNEAQ (reference sequence). CDR3 amino acids: CASSQRAPPGQSYEQYF. In DNA, the CDR3 is TGTGCCAGCAGCCAAAGAGCACCCCCGGGACAGAGCTACGAGCAGTACTTC.

The genes are TRBV2 and TRBJ2-1; D remains ambiguous. The V gene lost 2 bases and the J gene lost 6 bases, with 17 bases spanning the gap. From germline, CDR1 is SNHLY and CDR2 FYNNEI. The CDR3 loop spans 16 amino acids. The CDR3 spells CASSETQPGHGNEQFF. The CDR3 DNA reads TGTGCCAGCAGTGAAACCCAACCGGGTCACGGCAATGAGCAGTTCTTC.